Below are 7 T cell receptor beta chains sequenced from a single sample in a study of regulatory T cells in long-lasting Graves disease. Researchers made TCR beta libraries by using iRepertoire HTBI primers and running Arm-PCR on CDR3 regions. TCRdb reprocessed the multiplex PCR reads via MiXCR and lists one record per CDR3 protein. The sample records fewer than 350,000 distinct CDR3 sequences, 15% to 20% being singletons. This sample's time point: newly diagnosed GD, antithyroid drugs for less than 3 months. The authors made the TCR library using RNA they extracted from PBMCs. This sample comprised peripheral blood mononuclear cells (PBMCs), obtained at new diagnosis, from a patient treated with antithyroid drugs. These receptors all stem from a female donor with Graves disease.

This clonotype has at least ten counts. The V call is TRBV5-1, the J call TRBJ2-2; D may be TRBD1 (5 bases). Trimming took 4 bases from V and 7 from J, leaving 17 bases between them. CDR1 SGHRS and CDR2 YFSETQ come from the germline V gene. The CDR3 consists of 15 residues. CDR3 DNA: TGCGCCAGCAGCGTCGACAGTCTCGGTGGCGGGGAGCTGTTTTTT. Protein sequence: CASSVDSLGGGELFF.

This clonotype was observed many times. V and J are TRBV27 and TRBJ1-4; possibly TRBD1 for D (6 bases). CDR3 length: 14 amino acids. The V end was cut by 3 bases, the J end by 4 bases, with 9 bases between. The germline gives CDR1 MNHEY, CDR2 SMNVEV (reference sequence). The chain's CDR3 is CASSLDSFNEKLFF. CDR3 nucleotides: TGTGCCAGCAGTTTGGACAGCTTTAATGAAAAACTGTTTTTT.

This clonotype was seen a few times. The chain carries TRBV24-1 and TRBJ2-6; D not resolved. Between the trimmed V and J ends, which lost 3 bases and 6 bases, there was a span of 14 bases. This CDR3 comprises 16 residues. CDR1 KGHDR and CDR2 SFDVKD come from the germline V gene. The CDR3: CATSDARVEKANVLTF. CDR3 coding DNA: TGTGCCACCAGTGATGCGAGAGTAGAGAAGGCCAACGTCCTGACTTTC.

This clonotype was recorded many times. The CDR3 bases are TGCGCCAGCAGCACTCCCCGGGGCCATCGGGCTCTTGATGAGCAGTTCTTC. Amino acid sequence: CASSTPRGHRALDEQFF. This chain connects TRBV5-1 to TRBJ2-1; D could derive from TRBD1 or TRBD2 (5 bases each). Looked up from germline, CDR1 is SGHRS and CDR2 is YFSETQ. V was pared by 4 bases and J by 8 bases, with 25 bases between. This CDR3 has 17 amino acids.

CDR3 sequence reads: CASGGTSSYEQYF. In DNA form, the CDR3 reads TGTGCCTCCGGGGGGACCTCCTCCTACGAGCAGTACTTC. The V gene is TRBV7-9, the J gene TRBJ2-7, with TRBD2 matching 7 bases. V was clipped by 11 bases and J by 0 bases; unmatched bases: 7. CDR1 and CDR2 from the germline V gene are SEHNR and FQNEAQ (reference sequence). CDR3 size: 13 residues.

The chain has TRBV15 and TRBJ2-2; D possibly matches TRBD1 or TRBD2 (6 bases each). The CDR3 consists of 14 residues. The V end was cut by 8 bases, the J end by 7 bases, with 17 bases between. Germline assignment: CDR1 LNHNV and CDR2 YYDKDF (reference sequence). For the CDR3, the DNA is TGTGCCACCTCCTGGGGGGCCAGAGGCGGGGAGCTGTTTTTT. Translated: CATSWGARGGELFF. Complete variable domain (other parts from reference TRBV15 and TRBJ2-2): DAMVIQNPRYQVTQFGKPVTLSCSQTLNHNVMYWYQQKSSQAPKLLFHYYDKDFNNEADTPDNFQSRRPNTSFCFLDIRSPGLGDTAMYLCATSWGARGGELFFGEGSRLTVL.

This clonotype was seen only a few times. The chain links TRBV4-2 to TRBJ2-3, with TRBD2 identical over 13 bases. The CDR3 totals 19 residues. Germline trimming cut 0 bases from V and 3 bases from J; bases unmatched to any gene: 9. Per the germline V gene, CDR1 is LGHNA and CDR2 is YNFKEQ. DNA for the CDR3: TGTGCCAGCAGCCAAGATTACGCGGGGACTAGCGGGACTACAGATACGCAGTATTTT. Translation: CASSQDYAGTSGTTDTQYF.